Listed below are T cell receptor beta chains from one sample, sequenced in a study of blood T cell repertoires in COVID-19. Generated by immunoSEQ multiplex PCR, the TCRdb table keeps only in-frame clones and is missing some. The table includes roughly 100,000 clones, about 64% detected once. Source material: peripheral blood. These receptors were collected from a human donor with acute or convalescent COVID-19. The donor label of this sample is uncertain. The CDR3 runs from the conserved cysteine through the conserved F or W. The D gene is left open where the match is weak. Some rows mark clone size as missing; the rest say once, few, many or name a class of expanded clone.

abundance | j_gene | v_gene | d_gene | CDR3nt | CDR3aa
once | TRBJ2-5 | TRBV11-2 | TRBD2 | TGTGCCAGCAGCCCCAGACTAGCGGGGCAAGAGACCCAGTACTTC | CASSPRLAGQETQYF
NA | TRBJ1-1 | TRBV12-5 | NA | TGTGCTAGTGGCCAAGGGGAAGGGTCTGAAGCTTTCTTT | CASGQGEGSEAFF
NA | TRBJ1-4 | TRBV2 | NA | TGTGCCAGCAGTGCCACAGGGCGTTCTAATGAAAAACTGTTTTTT | CASSATGRSNEKLFF
once | TRBJ1-3 | TRBV3-1/TRBV3-2 | NA | TGTGCCAGCAGCCAGATACAGGCCCGGGACACCATATATTTT | CASSQIQARDTIYF
once | TRBJ1-5 | TRBV5-5 | NA | TGTGCCAGCAGCTTGTATCAACAGGCTAATCAGCCCCAGCATTTT | CASSLYQQANQPQHF
NA | TRBJ1-1 | TRBV9 | NA | TGTGCCAGCAGCGTAGTTCCTGGGGGGTACACTGAAGCTTTCTTT | CASSVVPGGYTEAFF
few | TRBJ1-5 | TRBV28 | TRBD1 | TGTGCCAGCAAGAATCCCAGGGGGCTATCTCAGCCCCAGCATTTT | CASKNPRGLSQPQHF
NA | TRBJ1-3 | TRBV4-2 | TRBD1 | TGTGCCAGCAGCCAAGAGGTGGGACAGGGGGGAAACACCATATATTTT | CASSQEVGQGGNTIYF
few | TRBJ2-2 | TRBV6-5 | NA | TGTGCCAGCAGCGAGGGGGAAACCGGGGAGCTGTTTTTT | CASSEGETGELFF
NA | TRBJ2-1 | TRBV11-2 | TRBD1 | TGTGCCAGCAGCCCGGGACAGGGGGCCTACAATGAGCAGTTCTTC | CASSPGQGAYNEQFF
NA | TRBJ1-5 | TRBV28 | TRBD1 | TGTGCCAGCAGTTCTCACAGGGGCAGGAATCAGCCCCAGCATTTT | CASSSHRGRNQPQHF
NA | TRBJ1-4 | TRBV11-2 | NA | TGTGCCAGCAGCCAGAGTCCTGGGGGCCTGAATGAAAAACTGTTTTTT | CASSQSPGGLNEKLFF
NA | TRBJ2-7 | TRBV5-6 | TRBD1 | TGTGCCAGCAGCCTGGGACAGGGGGCCTCCGAGCAGTACTTC | CASSLGQGASEQYF
NA | TRBJ1-1 | TRBV28 | TRBD1 | TGTGCCAGCAGTTTAGAGGGGGCCGGGGTCACTGAAGCTTTCTTT | CASSLEGAGVTEAFF
NA | TRBJ1-4 | TRBV12-5 | NA | TGTGCTAGTGGTTTGGGTATCAGTGCAACTAATGAAAAACTGTTTTTT | CASGLGISATNEKLFF
NA | TRBJ1-1 | TRBV6-5 | TRBD1 | TGTGCCAGCAGTTACCGGGACAGGGGAGGACGCACTGAAGCTTTCTTT | CASSYRDRGGRTEAFF